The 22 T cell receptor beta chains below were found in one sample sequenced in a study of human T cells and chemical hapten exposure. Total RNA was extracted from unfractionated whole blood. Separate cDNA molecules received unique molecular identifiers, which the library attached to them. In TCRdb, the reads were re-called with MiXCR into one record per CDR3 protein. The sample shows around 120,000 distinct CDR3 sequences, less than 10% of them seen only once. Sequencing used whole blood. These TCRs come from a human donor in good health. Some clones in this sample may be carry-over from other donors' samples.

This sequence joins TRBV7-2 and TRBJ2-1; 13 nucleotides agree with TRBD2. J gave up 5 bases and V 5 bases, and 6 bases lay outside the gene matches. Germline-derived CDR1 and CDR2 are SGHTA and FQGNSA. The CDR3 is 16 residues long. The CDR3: CASSPILAGGDNEQFF. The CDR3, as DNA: TGTGCCAGCAGCCCGATACTAGCGGGAGGGGACAATGAGCAGTTCTTC.

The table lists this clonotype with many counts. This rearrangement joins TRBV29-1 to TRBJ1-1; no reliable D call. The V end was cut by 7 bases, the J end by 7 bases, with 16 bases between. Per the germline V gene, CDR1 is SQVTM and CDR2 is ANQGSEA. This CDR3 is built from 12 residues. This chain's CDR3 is CSALGGLGEAFF. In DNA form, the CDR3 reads TGCAGCGCCCTCGGAGGGTTGGGTGAAGCTTTCTTT. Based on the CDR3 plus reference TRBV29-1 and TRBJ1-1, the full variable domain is SAVISQKPSRDICQRGTSLTIQCQVDSQVTMMFWYRQQPGQSLTLIATANQGSEATYESGFVIDKFPISRPNLTFSTLTVSNMSPEDSSIYLCSALGGLGEAFFGQGTRLTVV.

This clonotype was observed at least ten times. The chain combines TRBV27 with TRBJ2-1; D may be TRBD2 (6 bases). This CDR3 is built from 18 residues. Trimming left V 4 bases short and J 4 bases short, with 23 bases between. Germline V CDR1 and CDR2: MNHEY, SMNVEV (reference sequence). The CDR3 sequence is CASSSPQRLGFEYNEQFF. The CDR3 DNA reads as TGTGCCAGCAGTTCCCCTCAGCGACTAGGTTTCGAATACAATGAGCAGTTCTTC.

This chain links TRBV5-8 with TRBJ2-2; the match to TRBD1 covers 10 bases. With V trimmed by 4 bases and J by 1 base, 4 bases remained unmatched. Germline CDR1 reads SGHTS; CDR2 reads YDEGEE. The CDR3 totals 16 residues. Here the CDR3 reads CASSPWTGGNTGELFF. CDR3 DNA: TGTGCCAGCAGCCCTTGGACAGGGGGGAACACCGGGGAGCTGTTTTTT. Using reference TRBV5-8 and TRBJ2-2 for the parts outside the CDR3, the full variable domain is EAGVTQSPTHLIKTRGQQATLRCSPISGHTSVYWYQQALGLGLQFLLWYDEGEERNRGNFPPRFSGRQFPNYSSELNVNALELEDSALYLCASSPWTGGNTGELFFGEGSRLTVL.

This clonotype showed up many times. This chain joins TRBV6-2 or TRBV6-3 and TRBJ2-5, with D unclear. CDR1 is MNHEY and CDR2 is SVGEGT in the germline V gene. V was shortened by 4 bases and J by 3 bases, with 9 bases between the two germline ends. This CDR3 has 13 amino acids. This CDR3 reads CASSSAPKETQYF. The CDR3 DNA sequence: TGTGCCAGCAGTTCGGCCCCTAAAGAGACCCAGTACTTC.

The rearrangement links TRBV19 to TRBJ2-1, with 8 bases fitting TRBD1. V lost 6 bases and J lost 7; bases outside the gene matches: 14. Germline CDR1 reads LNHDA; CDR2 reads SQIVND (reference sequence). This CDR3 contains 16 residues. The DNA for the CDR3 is TGTGCCAGTAGCGAATTGGGACAGGCCCCAAAGAATGAGCAGTTCTTC. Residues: CASSELGQAPKNEQFF.

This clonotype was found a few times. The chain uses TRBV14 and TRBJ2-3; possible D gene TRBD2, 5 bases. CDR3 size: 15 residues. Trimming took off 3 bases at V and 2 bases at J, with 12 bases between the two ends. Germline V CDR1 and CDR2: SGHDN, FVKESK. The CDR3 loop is CASSHGGFLTDTQYF. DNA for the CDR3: TGTGCCAGCAGCCATGGAGGATTCCTCACAGATACGCAGTATTTT.

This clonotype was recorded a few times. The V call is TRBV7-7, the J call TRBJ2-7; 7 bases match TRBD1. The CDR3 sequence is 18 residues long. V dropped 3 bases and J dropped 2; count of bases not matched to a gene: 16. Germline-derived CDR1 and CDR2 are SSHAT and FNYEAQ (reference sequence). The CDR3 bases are TGTGCCAGCAGCTTTTTCCACAGGGGACCGATAATTCCCTACGAGCAGTACTTC. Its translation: CASSFFHRGPIIPYEQYF.

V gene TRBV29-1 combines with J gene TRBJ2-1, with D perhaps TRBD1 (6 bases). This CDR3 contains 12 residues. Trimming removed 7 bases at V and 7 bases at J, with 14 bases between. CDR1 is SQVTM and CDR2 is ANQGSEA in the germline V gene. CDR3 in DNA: TGCAGCGCCTCGAAAGGGGGAAATGAGCAGTTCTTC. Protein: CSASKGGNEQFF.

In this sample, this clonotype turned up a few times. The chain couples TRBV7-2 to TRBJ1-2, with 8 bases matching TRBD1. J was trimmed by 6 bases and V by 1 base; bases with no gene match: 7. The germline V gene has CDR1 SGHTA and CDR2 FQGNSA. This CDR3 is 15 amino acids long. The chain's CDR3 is CASSLGVIRGHGYTF. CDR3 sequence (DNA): TGTGCCAGCAGCTTAGGGGTCATCAGGGGGCATGGCTACACCTTC.

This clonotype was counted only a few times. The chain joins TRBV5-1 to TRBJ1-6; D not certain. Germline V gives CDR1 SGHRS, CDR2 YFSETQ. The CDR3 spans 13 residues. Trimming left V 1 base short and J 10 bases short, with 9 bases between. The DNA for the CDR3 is TGCGCCAGCAGCTTGATGATCGGATCACCCCTCCACTTT. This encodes CASSLMIGSPLHF.

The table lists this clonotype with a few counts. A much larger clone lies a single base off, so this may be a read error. The DNA of the CDR3 is TGTGCCAGCAGCCCGGCCTTGTACACTGAAGCTTTCTTT. Residues: CASSPALYTEAFF. This chain uses TRBV7-9 with TRBJ1-1; D unresolved. V lost 5 bases and J lost 3, with 10 bases in between. Germline values: CDR1 SEHNR, CDR2 FQNEAQ (reference sequence). This CDR3 spans 13 amino acids.

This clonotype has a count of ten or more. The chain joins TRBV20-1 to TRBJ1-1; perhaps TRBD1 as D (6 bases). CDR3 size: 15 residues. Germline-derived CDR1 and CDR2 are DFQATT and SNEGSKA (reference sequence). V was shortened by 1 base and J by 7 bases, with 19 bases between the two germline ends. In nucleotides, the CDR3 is TGCAGTGCTAGAGTGAGAAGGGGGGCGCTTGGTGAAGCTTTCTTT. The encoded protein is CSARVRRGALGEAFF.

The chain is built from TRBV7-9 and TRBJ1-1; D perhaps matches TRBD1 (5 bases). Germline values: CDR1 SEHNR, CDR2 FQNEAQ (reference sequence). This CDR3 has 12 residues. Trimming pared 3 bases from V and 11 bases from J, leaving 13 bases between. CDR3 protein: CASSFQAGLAFF. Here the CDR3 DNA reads TGTGCCAGCAGCTTTCAGGCAGGGCTTGCTTTCTTT. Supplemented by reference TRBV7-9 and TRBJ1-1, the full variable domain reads DTGVSQNPRHKITKRGQNVTFRCDPISEHNRLYWYRQTLGQGPEFLTYFQNEAQLEKSRLLSDRFSAERPKGSFSTLEIQRTEQGDSAMYLCASSFQAGLAFFGQGTRLTVV.

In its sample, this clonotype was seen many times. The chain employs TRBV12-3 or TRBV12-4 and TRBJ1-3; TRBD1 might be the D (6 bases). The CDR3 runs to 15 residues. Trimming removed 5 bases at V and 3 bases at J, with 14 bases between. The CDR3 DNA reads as TGTGCCAGCAGTCCTCCCGGGACAAGTGGAAACACCATATATTTT. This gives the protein CASSPPGTSGNTIYF.

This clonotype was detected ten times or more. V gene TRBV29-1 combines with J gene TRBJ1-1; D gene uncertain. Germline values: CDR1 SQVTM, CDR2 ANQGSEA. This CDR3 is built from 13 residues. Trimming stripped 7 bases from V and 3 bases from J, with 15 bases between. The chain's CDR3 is CSDGPGVDTEAFF. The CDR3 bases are TGCAGCGACGGACCAGGAGTGGACACTGAAGCTTTCTTT.

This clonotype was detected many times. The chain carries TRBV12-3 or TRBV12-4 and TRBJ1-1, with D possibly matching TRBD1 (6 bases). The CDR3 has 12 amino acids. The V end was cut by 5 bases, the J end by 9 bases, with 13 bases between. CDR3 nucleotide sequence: TGTGCCAGCAGTACGACAGGATATCAAGCTTTCTTT. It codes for CASSTTGYQAFF.

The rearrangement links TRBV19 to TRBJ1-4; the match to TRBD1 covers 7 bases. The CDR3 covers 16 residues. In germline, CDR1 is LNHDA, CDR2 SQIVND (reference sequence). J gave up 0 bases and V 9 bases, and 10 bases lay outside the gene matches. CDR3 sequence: CASTGQDTTTNEKLFF. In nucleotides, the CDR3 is TGTGCCAGCACCGGACAGGACACGACAACTAATGAAAAACTGTTTTTT.

The CDR3 sequence is CSVGGTATEAFF. The CDR3 nucleotides read TGCAGCGTCGGGGGGACCGCGACTGAAGCTTTCTTT. The gene calls are TRBV29-1 and TRBJ1-1, with D possibly TRBD1 on 5 matching bases. Germline V gene lookup returns CDR1 SQVTM and CDR2 ANQGSEA. The CDR3 is made up of 12 amino acids. V shed 6 bases and J shed 5 bases, with 13 bases lying between them.

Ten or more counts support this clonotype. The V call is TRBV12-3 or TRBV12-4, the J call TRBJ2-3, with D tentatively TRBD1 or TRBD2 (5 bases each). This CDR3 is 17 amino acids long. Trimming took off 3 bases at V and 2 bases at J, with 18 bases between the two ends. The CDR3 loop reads CASSFSGTTHPTDTQYF. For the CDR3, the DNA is TGTGCCAGCAGTTTTAGTGGGACCACACACCCCACAGATACGCAGTATTTT.

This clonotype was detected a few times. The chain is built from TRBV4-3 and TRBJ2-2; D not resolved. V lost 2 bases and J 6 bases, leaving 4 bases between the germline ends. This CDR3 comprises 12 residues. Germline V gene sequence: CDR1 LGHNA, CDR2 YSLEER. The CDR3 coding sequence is TGCGCCAGCAGCCAACTTTCCGGGGAGCTGTTTTTT. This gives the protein CASSQLSGELFF.

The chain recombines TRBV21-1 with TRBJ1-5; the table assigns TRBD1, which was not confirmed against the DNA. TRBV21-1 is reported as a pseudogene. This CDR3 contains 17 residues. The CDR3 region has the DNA TGTGCCAGCAGCAAACACGACGGATTTTTTGGGGGTGAGCCCCAGCATTTT. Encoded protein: CASSKHDGFFGGEPQHF.